Shown below are 29 T cell receptor beta chains from a single sample sequenced in a study of CD8 T cells in ankylosing spondylitis. TCRdb used MiXCR to reprocess the 5' RACE reads, holding one entry per CDR3 protein. There are approximately 340,000 distinct CDR3 sequences in the sample; under 15% occur only once, and approximately 1.1% lies in the top ten. The sequencing sample was made of blood, either unsorted or a sorted T cell fraction (not recorded which). All receptors come from a male donor with ankylosing spondylitis or in good health (not recorded which).

This clonotype was recorded many times. The V call is TRBV10-2, the J call TRBJ1-1; D perhaps matches TRBD1 (6 bases). The CDR3 has 13 amino acids. CDR1 is WSHSY and CDR2 is SAAADI in the germline V gene. V was clipped by 5 bases and J by 1 base, with 8 bases between them. The CDR3 here is CASSQQGNTEAFF. CDR3 DNA: TGCGCCAGCAGTCAACAGGGGAACACTGAAGCTTTCTTT.

The CDR3 DNA reads TGCGCCAGCAGCGACGGGACAGTTCCACCCCTCCACTTT. Protein sequence: CASSDGTVPPLHF. The rearrangement joins TRBV5-1 to TRBJ1-6; 7 nucleotides agree with TRBD1. Per germline, CDR1 SGHRS and CDR2 YFSETQ. The V gene end was trimmed by 4 bases and the J gene end by 11 bases; junction bases not matched to a gene: 6. This CDR3 spans 13 amino acids.

The gene calls are TRBV19 and TRBJ2-3; 14 nucleotides match TRBD2. The V and J ends lost 4 bases and 3 bases, in that order; junction bases with no gene match: 12. The CDR3 spans 19 residues. CDR1 LNHDA and CDR2 SQIVND come from the germline V gene (reference sequence). The CDR3 sequence is CASSRRLAGGPGGTDTQYF. The CDR3 coding sequence is TGTGCCAGTAGTAGAAGACTAGCGGGAGGGCCAGGGGGGACAGATACGCAGTATTTT. The full variable domain, with the rest looked up from reference TRBV19 and TRBJ2-3, is DGGITQSPKYLFRKEGQNVTLSCEQNLNHDAMYWYRQDPGQGLRLIYYSQIVNDFQKGDIAEGYSVSREKKESFPLTVTSAQKNPTAFYLCASSRRLAGGPGGTDTQYFGPGTRLTVL.

This clonotype occurred many times. The V gene is TRBV27, the J gene TRBJ2-3; the D is unclear. V lost 5 bases and J lost 1, with 16 bases in between. The CDR3 consists of 16 residues. Germline V gene lookup returns CDR1 MNHEY and CDR2 SMNVEV (reference sequence). The CDR3 DNA is TGTGCCAGCAGTCCCAGAGTTAGTTGGGGCACAGATACGCAGTATTTT. Protein product: CASSPRVSWGTDTQYF.

This clonotype was picked up many times. The chain carries TRBV19 and TRBJ2-4; TRBD1 agrees at 7 bases. Losses at the gene ends were 4 bases for V and 7 bases for J; bases not matched to a gene: 4. This CDR3 spans 13 amino acids. Germline CDR1 is LNHDA and CDR2 is SQIVND (reference sequence). CDR3 sequence: CASSNQGVNIQYF. The CDR3 DNA reads as TGTGCCAGTAGTAATCAGGGGGTGAACATTCAGTACTTC.

This clonotype has only a few counts. V is TRBV9 and J is TRBJ2-1; D not resolved. V was shortened by 0 bases and J by 8 bases, with 12 bases between the two germline ends. The CDR3 totals 14 residues. The germline CDR1 and CDR2 sequences are SGDLS and YYNGEE. CDR3 nucleotide sequence: TGTGCCAGCAGCGTAGGAGTGGTTACGGATGAGCAGTTCTTC. Translation: CASSVGVVTDEQFF. The full variable domain, with the rest looked up from reference TRBV9 and TRBJ2-1, is DSGVTQTPKHLITATGQRVTLRCSPRSGDLSVYWYQQSLDQGLQFLIQYYNGEERAKGNILERFSAQQFPDLHSELNLSSLELGDSALYFCASSVGVVTDEQFFGPGTRLTVL.

This chain uses TRBV20-1 with TRBJ2-3, with 8 nucleotides matching TRBD2. The germline CDR1 and CDR2 sequences are DFQATT and SNEGSKA (reference sequence). The trim removed 0 bases at V and 2 bases at J, leaving 7 bases unmatched. The CDR3 consists of 16 residues. The CDR3, as DNA: TGCAGTGCTAGAGACCCCGGGAGGGGGGCCACAGATACGCAGTATTTT. It is translated as CSARDPGRGATDTQYF.

This clonotype has ten or more counts. V and J are TRBV7-9 and TRBJ1-1; no reliable D call. The CDR3 runs to 11 residues. Trimming stripped 11 bases from V and 1 base from J, with 8 bases between. CDR1 is SEHNR, CDR2 FQNEAQ, per germline (reference sequence). The CDR3 reads CASGSNTEAFF. Written as DNA, the CDR3 is TGTGCCTCAGGCTCGAACACTGAAGCTTTCTTT.

This clonotype was counted many times. The J gene is TRBJ1-2, the V gene TRBV10-3; D is possibly TRBD1 (5 bases). Germline V gives CDR1 ENHRY, CDR2 SYGVKD. V lost 2 bases and J lost 2, with 15 bases in between. There are 16 residues in the CDR3. The CDR3 nucleotides read TGTGCCATCAGTGAGGGACAACAAATGAAAAACTATGGCTACACCTTC. It translates to CAISEGQQMKNYGYTF.

Of note for this clonotype: A read error may produce the germline difference seen at one junction end. The V and J genes are TRBV7-9 and TRBJ2-7, with unresolved D. The CDR3 totals 13 residues. Germline CDR1 reads SEHNR; CDR2 reads FQNEAQ (reference sequence). Here the CDR3 reads CASSLMTSSEQYF. CDR3 coding DNA: TGTGCCAGCAGCTTAATGACCTCCTCCGAGCAGTACTTC.

This clonotype was counted between two and nine times. The chain combines TRBV28 with TRBJ1-5, with TRBD1 identical over 7 bases. V was clipped by 7 bases and J by 5 bases; unmatched bases: 11. The CDR3 has 15 residues. Germline V gives CDR1 MDHEN, CDR2 SYDVKM. In nucleotides, the CDR3 is TGTGCCAGCATTAGGGGGGGGACAGCTTATCAGCCCCAGCATTTT. This encodes CASIRGGTAYQPQHF.

The gene calls are TRBV4-1 and TRBJ2-7, with D possibly called TRBD1 or TRBD2 (5 bases each). CDR1 is MGHRA and CDR2 is YSYEKL in the germline V gene. Trimming left V 11 bases short and J 6 bases short, with 23 bases between. The CDR3 loop spans 14 amino acids. This CDR3 is CACGSPGKMSEQYF. CDR3 nucleotide sequence: TGCGCCTGCGGGTCCCCAGGGAAGATGTCCGAGCAGTACTTC.

This clonotype came up a few times. The rearrangement uses TRBV29-1 and TRBJ1-3; D is uncertain. CDR3 size: 11 residues. CDR1 SQVTM and CDR2 ANQGSEA come from the germline V gene. CDR3 bases: TGCACCGCCCGGGCTGGAAACACCATATATTTT. It is translated as CTARAGNTIYF.

There are a few counts of this clonotype. The V call is TRBV10-3, the J call TRBJ2-3; D unresolved. V lost 2 bases and J lost 1, with 10 bases in between. The CDR3 runs 15 residues. Germline V gives CDR1 ENHRY, CDR2 SYGVKD. CDR3 region: CAISEQATGTDTQYF. The CDR3 nucleotides are TGTGCCATCAGTGAGCAAGCCACAGGCACAGATACGCAGTATTTT.

There are many counts of this clonotype. The chain links TRBV12-3 or TRBV12-4 to TRBJ2-1; 8 bases match TRBD2. V shed 6 bases, J shed 1 base, and the junction held 5 bases outside the gene matches. The CDR3 has 15 amino acids. CDR3 sequence (DNA): TGTGCCAGCAGCCAGAGCGGGGGTTCCTACAATGAGCAGTTCTTC. It yields the protein CASSQSGGSYNEQFF.

This clonotype was detected a few times. Germline is not matched at one junction end, which may reflect a read error. V is TRBV11-2 and J is TRBJ2-1, with TRBD2 matching 9 bases. Germline loops: CDR1 SGHAT, CDR2 FQNNGV. This CDR3 region has 13 residues. The CDR3 coding sequence is TGTGCCAGCAGCCTGGAGAGACTAGCGGCAGCTAGTTTC. This codes for CASSLERLAAASF.

CDR3 nucleotides: TGTGCCAGCAGCGGCCGGGACAGGGGGACCGAGCAGTACTTC. Amino acids: CASSGRDRGTEQYF. This rearrangement joins TRBV3-1 to TRBJ2-7, with 11 bases fitting TRBD1. Trimming took 5 bases from V and 6 from J; bases not matched to a gene: 6. The length of the CDR3 is 14 residues. Per germline, CDR1 LGHDT and CDR2 YNNKEL (reference sequence).

The chain joins TRBV3-1 to TRBJ2-7; a possible D gene is TRBD2 (6 bases). The CDR3 extends over 16 amino acids. Germline V gene data show CDR1 as LGHDT and CDR2 as YNNKEL (reference sequence). The V gene lost 3 bases and the J gene lost 3 bases, with 18 bases spanning the gap. CDR3 in amino acids: CASSHLTSFSRYEQYF. The CDR3 DNA is TGTGCCAGCAGCCACCTTACTAGCTTTTCTCGCTACGAGCAGTACTTC.

The chain employs TRBV5-1 and TRBJ2-7, with 7 bases that match TRBD1. This CDR3 is built from 16 residues. Losses at the gene ends were 2 bases for V and 3 bases for J; bases not matched to a gene: 11. Germline assignment: CDR1 SGHRS and CDR2 YFSETQ. The CDR3 loop reads CASSFGDPYRGYEQYF. CDR3 nucleotides: TGCGCCAGCAGCTTTGGGGACCCTTACAGGGGCTACGAGCAGTACTTC.

The J gene is TRBJ2-1, the V gene TRBV20-1; 8 bases are a match to TRBD2. This CDR3 comprises 17 residues. V was pared by 4 bases and J by 3 bases, with 14 bases of the junction left unmatched. The V gene's germline CDR1 is DFQATT and CDR2 SNEGSKA (reference sequence). The CDR3 loop is CSATPGGGLAHYNEQFF. The CDR3 nucleotides are TGCAGTGCTACCCCCGGGGGGGGATTGGCCCACTACAATGAGCAGTTCTTC.

Only a few counts were recorded for this clonotype. This sequence joins TRBV6-1 and TRBJ1-2; weak D call: TRBD1 (5 bases). Germline V gene lookup returns CDR1 MNHNS and CDR2 SASEGT. There are 13 residues in the CDR3. V was pared by 8 bases and J by 6 bases, with 16 bases between. Written as DNA, the CDR3 is TGTGCCAGCCATCGGGCGGGGGAGCATGGCTACACCTTC. Translating gives CASHRAGEHGYTF.

V and J are TRBV18 and TRBJ1-2; no clear D. The CDR3 sequence is 12 residues long. CDR1 and CDR2 from the germline V gene are KGHSH and LQKENI. V lost 6 bases, J lost 7 bases, and 12 bases lay in between. CDR3 sequence reads: CASSPDLSGYTF. CDR3 in DNA: TGTGCCAGCTCCCCCGACCTCTCTGGCTACACCTTC.

Remarks on this clonotype: Its ends do not fully match the called genes, so a read error is possible. The chain joins TRBV5-1 to TRBJ2-5; a possible D gene is TRBD2 (5 bases). This CDR3 is built from 14 residues. Germline CDR1 SGHRS, CDR2 YFSETQ. This CDR3 reads CASSPSGSQETQSF. The CDR3 DNA is TGCGCCAGCAGCCCATCTGGGAGCCAAGAGACCCAGTCCTTC. Full variable domain (outside the CDR3, taken from reference TRBV5-1 and TRBJ2-5): KAGVTQTPRYLIKTRGQQVTLSCSPISGHRSVSWYQQTPGQGLQFLFEYFSETQRNKGNFPGRFSGRQFSNSRSEMNVSTLELGDSALYLCASSPSGSQETQSFGPGTRLLVL.

The chain has TRBV10-3 and TRBJ1-1; weak D call: TRBD1 (5 bases). Germline CDR1 ENHRY, CDR2 SYGVKD. V was trimmed by 6 bases and J by 4 bases, leaving 15 bases between them. The CDR3 totals 14 residues. CDR3 region: CAIRAGQEVTEAFF. The CDR3 DNA reads as TGTGCCATCAGAGCGGGGCAGGAGGTCACTGAAGCTTTCTTT.

There are a few counts of this clonotype. The chain has TRBV10-3 and TRBJ2-4; D unresolved. CDR3 length: 12 residues. CDR1 is ENHRY and CDR2 is SYGVKD in the germline V gene. The ends were cut back, 2 bases at V and 4 bases at J, with 3 bases in the middle. The CDR3 protein is CAISERKNIQYF. The CDR3 DNA reads TGTGCCATCAGTGAGAGGAAAAACATTCAGTACTTC.

There are a few counts of this clonotype. The chain links TRBV7-9 to TRBJ2-5; a possible D gene is TRBD2 (5 bases). The V gene's germline CDR1 is SEHNR and CDR2 FQNEAQ (reference sequence). The CDR3 contains 14 residues. The ends were cut back, 4 bases at V and 1 base at J, with 10 bases in the middle. For the CDR3, the DNA is TGTGCCAGCAGCTCGGGGAACCCCCAAGAGACCCAGTACTTC. Its translation is CASSSGNPQETQYF.

This clonotype was observed a handful of times. The V call is TRBV5-1, the J call TRBJ2-3, with TRBD2 identical over 10 bases. Germline V gives CDR1 SGHRS, CDR2 YFSETQ. V lost 5 bases and J lost 3; bases outside the gene matches: 6. This CDR3 spans 15 amino acids. CDR3 protein: CASRTSGIKTDTQYF. The CDR3 nucleotides are TGCGCCAGCAGAACTAGCGGGATTAAGACAGATACGCAGTATTTT.

The chain has TRBV18 and TRBJ2-4; D not resolved. The CDR3 extends over 14 amino acids. The V and J ends lost 2 bases and 3 bases respectively, with 8 bases between them. In germline, CDR1 is KGHSH, CDR2 LQKENI. In DNA, the CDR3 is TGTGCCAGCTCACCAGAGTTAAACAAAAACATTCAGTACTTC. Translated, it gives CASSPELNKNIQYF.

In its sample, this clonotype was seen a few times. This rearrangement joins TRBV10-3 to TRBJ2-5; 11 bases are shared with TRBD2. Germline assignment: CDR1 ENHRY and CDR2 SYGVKD. With V trimmed by 3 bases and J by 6 bases, 18 bases remained unmatched. The CDR3 covers 19 residues. In DNA form, the CDR3 reads TGTGCCATCAGTGATACTCCCCGGGACACGGGACTAGCGGACCAGACCCAGTACTTC. Protein sequence: CAISDTPRDTGLADQTQYF.